This T cell receptor (beta chain) was observed in a study of blood T cell repertoires in COVID-19. As for the study in general: The study drew acute and convalescent COVID-19 samples from the United States, Italy and Spain. PBMCs, B-cell-depleted T cells, or T cells provided the cDNA or gDNA that made up the material.

CDR1 is MNHEY and CDR2 is SVGAGI in the germline V gene. J lost 7 bases, V lost 7 bases, and 2 bases had no gene match. The CDR3 is 11 residues long. Sequenced by immunoSEQ multiplex PCR; TCRdb stores in-frame clones only, minus some. The sample records about 410,000 clones, approximately 90% being singletons. The specimen was peripheral blood. The chain links TRBV6-5 to TRBJ2-7, with 9 bases lining up with TRBD1. This receptor was obtained from a young woman with active or convalescent COVID-19. The CDR3 DNA sequence: TGTGCCAGCACCGGGACAGGGGAGCAGTACTTC. The encoded protein is CASTGTGEQYF.